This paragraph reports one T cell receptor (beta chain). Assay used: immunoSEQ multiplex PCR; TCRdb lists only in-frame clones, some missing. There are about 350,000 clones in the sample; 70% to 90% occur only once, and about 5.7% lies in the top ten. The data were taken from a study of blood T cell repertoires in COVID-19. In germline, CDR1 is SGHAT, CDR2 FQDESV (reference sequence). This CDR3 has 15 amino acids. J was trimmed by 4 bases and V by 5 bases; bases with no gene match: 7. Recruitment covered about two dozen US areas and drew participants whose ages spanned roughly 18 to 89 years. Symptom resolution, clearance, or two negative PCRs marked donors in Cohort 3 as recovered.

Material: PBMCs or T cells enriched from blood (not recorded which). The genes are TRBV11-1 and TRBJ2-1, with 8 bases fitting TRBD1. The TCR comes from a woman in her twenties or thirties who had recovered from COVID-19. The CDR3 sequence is CASSDRGQDYNEQFF. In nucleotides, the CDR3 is TGTGCCAGCAGCGACCGGGGACAGGATTACAATGAGCAGTTCTTC. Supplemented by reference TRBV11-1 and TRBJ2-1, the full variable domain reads EAEVAQSPRYKITEKSQAVAFWCDPISGHATLYWYRQILGQGPELLVQFQDESVVDDSQLPKDRFSAERLKGVDSTLKIQPAELGDSAMYLCASSDRGQDYNEQFFGPGTRLTVL.